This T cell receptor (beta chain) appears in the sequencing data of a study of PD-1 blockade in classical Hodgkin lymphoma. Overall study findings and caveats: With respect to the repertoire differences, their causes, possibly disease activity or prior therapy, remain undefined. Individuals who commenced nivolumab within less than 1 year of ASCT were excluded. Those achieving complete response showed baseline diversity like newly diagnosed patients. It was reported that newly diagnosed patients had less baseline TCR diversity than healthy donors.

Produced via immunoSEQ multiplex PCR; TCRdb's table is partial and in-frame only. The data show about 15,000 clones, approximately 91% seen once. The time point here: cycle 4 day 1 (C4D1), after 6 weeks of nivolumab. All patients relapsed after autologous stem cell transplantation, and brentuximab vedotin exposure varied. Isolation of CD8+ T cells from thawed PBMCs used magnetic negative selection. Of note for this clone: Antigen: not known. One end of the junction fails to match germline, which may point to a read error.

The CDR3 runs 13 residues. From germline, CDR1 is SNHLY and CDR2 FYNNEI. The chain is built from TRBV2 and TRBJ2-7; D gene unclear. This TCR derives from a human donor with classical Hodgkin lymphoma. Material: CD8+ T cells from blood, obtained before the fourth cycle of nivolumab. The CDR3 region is CASRDMITYEQYF. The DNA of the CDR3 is TGTGCCAGCCGTGACATGATTACCTACGAGCAGTACTTC.